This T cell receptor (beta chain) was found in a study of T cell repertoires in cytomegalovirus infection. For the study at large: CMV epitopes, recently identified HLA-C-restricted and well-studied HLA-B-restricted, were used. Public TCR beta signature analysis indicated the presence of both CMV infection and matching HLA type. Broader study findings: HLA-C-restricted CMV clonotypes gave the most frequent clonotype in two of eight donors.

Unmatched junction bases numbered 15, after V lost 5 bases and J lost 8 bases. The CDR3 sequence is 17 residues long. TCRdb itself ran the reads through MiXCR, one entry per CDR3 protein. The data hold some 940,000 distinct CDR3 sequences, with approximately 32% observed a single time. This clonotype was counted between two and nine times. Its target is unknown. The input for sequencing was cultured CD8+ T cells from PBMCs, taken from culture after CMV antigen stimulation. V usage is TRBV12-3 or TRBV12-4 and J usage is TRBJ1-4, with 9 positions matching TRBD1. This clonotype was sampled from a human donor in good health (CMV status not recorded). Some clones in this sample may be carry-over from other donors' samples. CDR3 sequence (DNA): TGTGCCAGCAGTGGGAGGGACAGGGAGAAGGAGAAAGAAAAACTGTTTTTT. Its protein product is CASSGRDREKEKEKLFF.